Each of the 24 T cell receptor beta chains below was sequenced from the same sample in a study of shared clonotypes between healthy human individuals. Sequenced by immunoSEQ multiplex PCR; TCRdb stores in-frame clones only, minus some. Here the sample spans about half a million clones, 60% to 80% being singletons. The sequencing input was PBMCs. These receptors were taken from a middle-aged woman in good health. Some clones in this sample may be carry-over from other donors' samples.

V usage is TRBV30 and J usage is TRBJ2-2; 7 bases line up with TRBD1. Unmatched junction bases numbered 4, after V lost 3 bases and J lost 6 bases. CDR3 length equals 13 residues. Germline V gene lookup returns CDR1 GTSNPN and CDR2 SVGIG (reference sequence). CDR3 residues: CAWRGQGAGELFF. In DNA, the CDR3 is TGTGCCTGGAGGGGTCAGGGGGCCGGGGAGCTGTTTTTT. Full variable domain (missing parts from reference TRBV30 and TRBJ2-2): SQTIHQWPATLVQPVGSPLSLECTVEGTSNPNLYWYRQAAGRGLQLLFYSVGIGQISSEVPQNLSASRPQDRQFILSSKKLLLSDSGFYLCAWRGQGAGELFFGEGSRLTVL.

This sequence joins TRBV6-6 and TRBJ1-5; tentative D call: TRBD1 (5 bases). This CDR3 comprises 16 residues. V shed 7 bases and J shed 2 bases, with 18 bases lying between them. CDR1 is MNHNY and CDR2 is SVGAGI in the germline V gene (reference sequence). Written as DNA, the CDR3 is TGTGCCAGCACCATTCCCCAGGGAGCCGGCAATCAGCCCCAGCATTTT. Its translation is CASTIPQGAGNQPQHF.

The chain joins TRBV7-2 to TRBJ2-1; 12 bases map to TRBD2. Germline V gives CDR1 SGHTA, CDR2 FQGNSA. V lost 5 bases, J lost 4 bases, and 3 bases stayed unmatched. The CDR3 loop spans 15 amino acids. The CDR3 loop is CASSELAGGYNEQFF. The CDR3 nucleotides read TGTGCCAGCAGCGAACTAGCGGGAGGATACAATGAGCAGTTCTTC.

The J gene is TRBJ2-6, the V gene TRBV9; 7 bases match TRBD1. CDR3 length equals 18 residues. Germline CDR1 is SGDLS and CDR2 is YYNGEE. J gave up 4 bases and V 4 bases, and 14 bases lay outside the gene matches. The CDR3 here is CASSPGQVARGGANVLTF. CDR3 DNA sequence: TGTGCCAGCAGCCCAGGACAGGTGGCCCGGGGAGGGGCCAACGTCCTGACTTTC.

CDR3 protein: CASSLVVGQGWTGELFF. The CDR3, as DNA: TGTGCCAGCAGCTTAGTTGTGGGACAGGGTTGGACCGGGGAGCTGTTTTTT. This sequence joins TRBV7-9 and TRBJ2-2; 9 bases line up with TRBD1. This CDR3 is 17 amino acids long. V was clipped by 1 base and J by 5 bases; unmatched bases: 8. Germline V CDR1 and CDR2: SEHNR, FQNEAQ (reference sequence). Full variable domain (remainder filled in from reference TRBV7-9 and TRBJ2-2): DTGVSQNPRHKITKRGQNVTFRCDPISEHNRLYWYRQTLGQGPEFLTYFQNEAQLEKSRLLSDRFSAERPKGSFSTLEIQRTEQGDSAMYLCASSLVVGQGWTGELFFGEGSRLTVL.

This clone occurred many times. The CDR3 is CASSLGTDTYEQYF. In nucleotides, the CDR3 is TGTGCCAGCAGCTTGGGGACAGACACCTACGAGCAGTACTTC. The chain is built from TRBV5-4 and TRBJ2-7, with D tentatively TRBD1 (6 bases). CDR1 and CDR2 (germline): SGHNT, YYREEE (reference sequence). The CDR3 contains 14 residues. The germline V and J ends were trimmed by 0 bases and 2 bases, with 9 bases remaining between them.

The chain employs TRBV19 and TRBJ1-1, with 10 bases lining up with TRBD1. Germline CDR1 is LNHDA and CDR2 is SQIVND (reference sequence). This CDR3 is 14 amino acids long. V lost 2 bases, J lost 7 bases, and 4 bases stayed unmatched. DNA of the CDR3: TGTGCCAGTAGTATAAACCGGGACAGGGGTGAAGCTTTCTTT. Encoded protein: CASSINRDRGEAFF.

The chain carries TRBV5-1 and TRBJ1-1; TRBD1 might be the D (6 bases). Trimming removed 0 bases from V and 2 bases from J, with 11 bases in between. The CDR3 has 15 residues. Germline V gives CDR1 SGHRS, CDR2 YFSETQ. The CDR3 region has the DNA TGCGCCAGCAGCTTGGGGAGTGGGGGCAACACTGAAGCTTTCTTT. Protein product: CASSLGSGGNTEAFF. Supplemented by reference TRBV5-1 and TRBJ1-1, the full variable domain reads KAGVTQTPRYLIKTRGQQVTLSCSPISGHRSVSWYQQTPGQGLQFLFEYFSETQRNKGNFPGRFSGRQFSNSRSEMNVSTLELGDSALYLCASSLGSGGNTEAFFGQGTRLTVV.

The V and J genes are TRBV28 and TRBJ1-5; D perhaps matches TRBD1 (5 bases). The CDR3 covers 15 residues. The ends were cut back, 5 bases at V and 5 bases at J, with 16 bases in the middle. Germline V CDR1 and CDR2: MDHEN, SYDVKM. The CDR3: CASSDRGASHQPQHF. CDR3 nucleotide sequence: TGTGCCAGCAGTGATCGAGGGGCGTCGCATCAGCCCCAGCATTTT.

The chain uses TRBV6-5 and TRBJ1-4; D might be TRBD1 (5 bases). V dropped 6 bases and J dropped 8 bases, with 13 bases sitting between them. The CDR3 runs to 13 residues. Germline values: CDR1 MNHEY, CDR2 SVGAGI. The CDR3 protein is CASRQYTGEKLFF. CDR3 nucleotide sequence: TGTGCCAGCAGACAGTATACAGGAGAAAAACTGTTTTTT.

The chain employs TRBV5-8 and TRBJ1-6, with unresolved D. Looked up from germline, CDR1 is SGHTS and CDR2 is YDEGEE. V lost 3 bases and J lost 8, with 9 bases in between. The CDR3 covers 13 residues. The CDR3 sequence is CASSSSPDSPLHF. DNA of the CDR3: TGTGCCAGCAGCTCTTCCCCTGATTCACCCCTCCACTTT.

This clone has a count of ten or more. The chain has TRBV7-9 and TRBJ2-1; maybe TRBD2 (5 bases). CDR3 length: 15 residues. CDR1 is SEHNR, CDR2 FQNEAQ, per germline (reference sequence). The V end was cut by 6 bases, the J end by 8 bases, with 20 bases between. This chain's CDR3 is CASRLAGAREYEQFF. CDR3 DNA: TGTGCCAGCAGATTGGCGGGCGCGAGGGAGTATGAGCAGTTCTTC.

As to this clone: Given a much more abundant clone one base away, this may be a read error. Other DNA sequences of this sample code for an identical CDR3. The chain combines TRBV4-2 with TRBJ2-5; 10 bases match TRBD1. The germline gives CDR1 LGHNA, CDR2 YNFKEQ. The CDR3 is 18 amino acids. CDR3 DNA: TGTGCCAGCAGCCGCCAACTACGGGACAGGGGAGGGACGGAGACTCAGTACTTC. It is translated as CASSRQLRDRGGTETQYF.

J is TRBJ1-1 and V is TRBV19, with D perhaps TRBD1 (6 bases). The germline gives CDR1 LNHDA, CDR2 SQIVND (reference sequence). Trimming left V 5 bases short and J 4 bases short, with 11 bases between. This CDR3 region has 13 residues. The CDR3 DNA is TGTGCCAGTAGTCACCGGGACATCACTGAAGCTTTCTTT. This gives the protein CASSHRDITEAFF. Full variable domain (missing parts from reference TRBV19 and TRBJ1-1): DGGITQSPKYLFRKEGQNVTLSCEQNLNHDAMYWYRQDPGQGLRLIYYSQIVNDFQKGDIAEGYSVSREKKESFPLTVTSAQKNPTAFYLCASSHRDITEAFFGQGTRLTVV.

The chain links TRBV30 to TRBJ1-2; 7 bases are shared with TRBD1. Germline V CDR1 and CDR2: GTSNPN, SVGIG (reference sequence). V shed 3 bases and J 2 bases; nucleotides not matched to a gene: 9. The CDR3 runs 15 residues. CDR3 DNA sequence: TGTGCCTGGAGCTATCGACAGGGTGAAAACTATGGCTACACCTTC. This encodes CAWSYRQGENYGYTF.

The J gene is TRBJ2-2, the V gene TRBV28, with unresolved D. This CDR3 region has 14 residues. CDR1 is MDHEN, CDR2 SYDVKM, per germline. V was shortened by 6 bases and J by 3 bases, with 11 bases between the two germline ends. Here the CDR3 reads CASRQDGYTGELFF. As DNA, the CDR3 is TGTGCCAGCAGACAAGACGGATACACCGGGGAGCTGTTTTTT.

The rearrangement joins TRBV28 to TRBJ2-1; 10 nucleotides match TRBD2. V lost 6 bases to trimming and J lost 5 bases; unmatched junction nucleotides: 7. CDR1 and CDR2 (germline): MDHEN, SYDVKM. This CDR3 spans 15 amino acids. CDR3 loop: CASRVASGGHNEQFF. Written as DNA, the CDR3 is TGTGCCAGCAGGGTCGCTAGCGGGGGCCACAATGAGCAGTTCTTC.

The chain is built from TRBV6-6 and TRBJ2-2; 8 bases are shared with TRBD1. This CDR3 comprises 16 residues. Unmatched junction bases numbered 8, after V lost 2 bases and J lost 6 bases. Looked up from germline, CDR1 is MNHNY and CDR2 is SVGAGI (reference sequence). The CDR3 protein is CASSYTRAGGPGELFF. CDR3 DNA: TGTGCCAGCAGTTACACAAGGGCAGGGGGCCCCGGGGAGCTGTTTTTT.

The chain recombines TRBV4-2 with TRBJ2-7; TRBD1 aligns across 7 bases. The germline V gene has CDR1 LGHNA and CDR2 YNFKEQ. The CDR3 runs to 13 residues. V shed 8 bases, J shed 2 bases, and the junction held 6 bases outside the gene matches. As DNA, the CDR3 is TGTGCCAGCCCAGGGACAGAGACCTACGAGCAGTACTTC. This translates into CASPGTETYEQYF.

In its sample, this clone was seen once. CDR3 in DNA: TGTGCCAGCAGCCGTGGGGTTGGGGGACAGGGGTTCAGAGCTTTCTTT. Translation gives CASSRGVGGQGFRAFF. V and J are TRBV5-8 and TRBJ1-1; 10 bases align to TRBD1. The V segment lost 4 bases and the J segment 10 bases; nucleotides outside the gene matches: 16. The length of the CDR3 is 16 residues. CDR1 is SGHTS and CDR2 is YDEGEE in the germline V gene.

The chain is built from TRBV5-1 and TRBJ1-6, with 12 bases that match TRBD1. The CDR3 spans 15 residues. V shed 3 bases, J shed 10 bases, and the junction held 5 bases outside the gene matches. CDR1 is SGHRS, CDR2 YFSETQ, per germline. The CDR3 sequence is CASSSRDRGQSPLHF. Here the CDR3 DNA reads TGCGCCAGCAGCTCCCGGGACAGGGGGCAGTCACCCCTCCACTTT. Supplemented by reference TRBV5-1 and TRBJ1-6, the full variable domain reads KAGVTQTPRYLIKTRGQQVTLSCSPISGHRSVSWYQQTPGQGLQFLFEYFSETQRNKGNFPGRFSGRQFSNSRSEMNVSTLELGDSALYLCASSSRDRGQSPLHFGNGTRLTVT.

The chain is built from TRBV6-5 and TRBJ1-1; 11 nucleotides align to TRBD1. Per germline, CDR1 MNHEY and CDR2 SVGAGI. There are 14 residues in the CDR3. Unmatched junction bases numbered 3, after V lost 7 bases and J lost 2 bases. The CDR3 bases are TGTGCCAGCAAGGGACAGGGGGTAAACACTGAAGCTTTCTTT. It codes for CASKGQGVNTEAFF.

The CDR3 protein is CASRELEVTYEQYF. CDR3 nucleotides: TGTGCCAGCAGGGAACTAGAGGTGACCTACGAGCAGTACTTC. This rearrangement joins TRBV28 to TRBJ2-7; the D gene is possibly TRBD2 (5 bases). The V end was cut by 6 bases, the J end by 2 bases, with 14 bases between. This CDR3 has 14 residues. CDR1 is MDHEN, CDR2 SYDVKM, per germline.

The table lists this clone with a few counts. The gene calls are TRBV9 and TRBJ2-7; 12 bases align to TRBD2. Germline V CDR1 and CDR2: SGDLS, YYNGEE. Trimming cost V 4 bases and J 6 bases; bases outside gene matches: 5. The CDR3 totals 14 residues. Here the CDR3 reads CASSPGLAGTEQYF. CDR3 nucleotides: TGTGCCAGCAGCCCGGGACTAGCGGGTACCGAGCAGTACTTC.